This T cell receptor (beta chain) is drawn from a study of T-cell reconstitution after alpha-beta-depleted transplantation in children. Overall study findings and caveats: From surviving recipient T cells and thymic progenitors came the high day-60 TCRbeta diversity observed in some patients. Alpha-beta T cells present about two months after transplant were reported to originate from several hundred expanded graft clones. Newly made T cells mostly supplied T-cell counts and diversity one year after transplant.

Unique molecular identifiers tagged the TCRbeta library. TCRdb reprocessed the PCR reads via MiXCR and lists one record per CDR3 protein. The sample lists 280,000 or so distinct CDR3 sequences; 9.5% to 13% were seen once. V gave up 5 bases and J gave up 6 bases; unmatched junction bases: 15. Germline V gives CDR1 MNHNS, CDR2 SASEGT. CDR3 size: 17 residues. This clonotype has at least ten counts. Its antigen is unidentified. The V and J genes are TRBV6-1 and TRBJ2-1; TRBD1 matches at 8 bases. Sample: peripheral blood, taken 180 days after TCRalphabeta/CD19-depleted stem cell transplant. The TCR originated in a male patient between 2 and 10 years old who had a stem cell transplant for chronic granulomatous disease, so the T cells may come from the graft donor. For the CDR3, the DNA is TGTGCCAGCAGTCCCTTTACAGGGGGTGGAGGTAGCAATGAGCAGTTCTTC. Translating gives CASSPFTGGGGSNEQFF.